These 30 T cell receptor beta chains originate from one sample sequenced in a study of shared clonotypes between healthy human individuals. Using immunoSEQ multiplex PCR, the repertoire was profiled, and TCRdb retains in-frame clones only, with some absent. The repertoire holds about 2.2 million clones, with just under 95% as singletons. Naive CD8 cells were CD45RO-negative, positively selected for CCR7, excluding terminally differentiated effector memory CD45RA+ cells. The sequencing sample was made of naive CD8+ T cells from PBMCs. The receptors derive from a man aged 18-30 years in good health. Some clones in this sample may be carry-over from other donors' samples.

V usage is TRBV7-3 and J usage is TRBJ2-5; 7 positions agree with TRBD2. V lost 4 bases, J lost 5 bases, and 4 bases stayed unmatched. CDR1 SGHTA and CDR2 FQGTGA come from the germline V gene. The CDR3 is 13 residues long. CDR3 DNA sequence: TGTGCCAGCAGCTCCCAGGGAGGGGAGACCCAGTACTTC. Protein sequence: CASSSQGGETQYF.

The chain joins TRBV5-6 to TRBJ2-7, with D uncertain. The germline gives CDR1 SGHDT, CDR2 YYEEEE. The V end lost 6 bases, the J end lost 5 bases, and 18 bases lay between the germline ends. The CDR3 runs 14 residues. CDR3 sequence (DNA): TGTGCCAGCACCTCGCGCGCTGAGTTCAACGAGCAGTACTTC. This encodes CASTSRAEFNEQYF.

The V and J genes are TRBV7-2 and TRBJ2-1; 7 bases align to TRBD2. The CDR3 is made up of 15 amino acids. Germline V gene sequence: CDR1 SGHTA, CDR2 FQGNSA. J lost 7 bases, V lost 3 bases, and 9 bases had no gene match. As DNA, the CDR3 is TGTGCCAGCAGCTTTGGCGGGAGCGCCTGGAATGAGCAGTTCTTC. This translates into CASSFGGSAWNEQFF.

The gene calls are TRBV29-1 and TRBJ2-2; weak D call: TRBD1 (6 bases). The V end was cut by 6 bases, the J end by 7 bases, with 18 bases between. The CDR3 length is 14 residues. Germline V gene sequence: CDR1 SQVTM, CDR2 ANQGSEA. The CDR3 spells CSVQGRGKDGELFF. CDR3 DNA sequence: TGCAGCGTGCAAGGCAGGGGAAAGGACGGGGAGCTGTTTTTT.

J is TRBJ2-1 and V is TRBV4-3, with D perhaps TRBD2 (6 bases). Deletions cut 1 base from V and 9 bases from J, with 16 bases between. This CDR3 contains 15 residues. Germline V gene lookup returns CDR1 LGHNA and CDR2 YSLEER. As DNA, the CDR3 is TGCGCCAGCAGCCAAGGCCTGGAACTAGCAAGTGAGCAGTTCTTC. Translated, it gives CASSQGLELASEQFF.

V is TRBV9 and J is TRBJ2-3; either TRBD1 or TRBD2 may fit D (5 bases each). The CDR3 has 15 amino acids. Germline CDR1 reads SGDLS; CDR2 reads YYNGEE. The V gene lost 0 bases and the J gene lost 1 base, with 9 bases spanning the gap. CDR3 protein: CASSVEGTGTDTQYF. For the CDR3, the DNA is TGTGCCAGCAGCGTAGAGGGGACGGGCACAGATACGCAGTATTTT.

This chain connects TRBV11-2 to TRBJ1-2; D possibly corresponds to TRBD1 (5 bases). V was clipped by 3 bases and J by 1 base, with 21 bases between them. The V gene's germline CDR1 is SGHAT and CDR2 FQNNGV. This CDR3 has 18 amino acids. In DNA, the CDR3 is TGTGCCAGCAGCTTCTCCCTTCCGGGACCCCGCCTTAACTATGGCTACACCTTC. It specifies CASSFSLPGPRLNYGYTF.

The J gene is TRBJ2-5, the V gene TRBV28, with no clear D. With 5 bases removed from V and 5 bases from J, the gap between germline ends came to 12 bases. The CDR3 has 13 residues. Germline V gene sequence: CDR1 MDHEN, CDR2 SYDVKM. CDR3 DNA: TGTGCCAGCAGTCGTGCGGTCAAGGAGACCCAGTACTTC. Residues: CASSRAVKETQYF.

The chain employs TRBV5-6 and TRBJ2-2, with TRBD2 matching over 10 bases. CDR3 length equals 16 residues. With V trimmed by 4 bases and J by 3 bases, 6 bases remained unmatched. Per germline, CDR1 SGHDT and CDR2 YYEEEE. CDR3 nucleotides: TGTGCCAGCAGCGACGGGACTAGCGACCACACCGGGGAGCTGTTTTTT. Translation: CASSDGTSDHTGELFF. The full variable domain, rest sourced from reference TRBV5-6 and TRBJ2-2, is DAGVTQSPTHLIKTRGQQVTLRCSPKSGHDTVSWYQQALGQGPQFIFQYYEEEERQRGNFPDRFSGHQFPNYSSELNVNALLLGDSALYLCASSDGTSDHTGELFFGEGSRLTVL.

The gene calls are TRBV6-5 and TRBJ2-1, with D unclear. Trimming pared 0 bases from V and 9 bases from J, leaving 15 bases between. Germline values: CDR1 MNHEY, CDR2 SVGAGI. The CDR3 extends over 15 amino acids. The CDR3 sequence: CASSYSSAGQSEQFF. DNA for the CDR3: TGTGCCAGCAGTTACTCGTCGGCAGGTCAGAGTGAGCAGTTCTTC.

The chain couples TRBV7-6 to TRBJ2-7, with D perhaps assigned TRBD1 or TRBD2 (6 bases each). The ends were cut back, 5 bases at V and 3 bases at J, with 20 bases in the middle. The CDR3 contains 16 residues. The germline CDR1 and CDR2 sequences are SGHVS and FNYEAQ. The chain's CDR3 is CASSPSSGGRFYEQYF. The DNA for the CDR3 is TGTGCCAGCAGCCCCAGTAGTGGGGGGCGATTCTACGAGCAGTACTTC.

The rearrangement uses TRBV11-2 and TRBJ2-1; 8 bases map to TRBD1. The CDR3 runs to 15 residues. With V trimmed by 7 bases and J by 3 bases, 8 bases remained unmatched. CDR1 is SGHAT and CDR2 is FQNNGV in the germline V gene. In DNA form, the CDR3 reads TGTGCCAGCAACAGAGAGACAGGGGACTACAATGAGCAGTTCTTC. Translating it yields CASNRETGDYNEQFF.

The chain has TRBV29-1 and TRBJ1-3; 8 bases are a match to TRBD1. Germline CDR1 and CDR2: SQVTM and ANQGSEA. CDR3 length: 12 residues. Losses at the gene ends were 5 bases for V and 7 bases for J; bases not matched to a gene: 4. CDR3 DNA sequence: TGCAGCGTTCAGGACAGGGCCAACACCATATATTTT. It translates to CSVQDRANTIYF. The entire variable domain, with the rest obtained from reference TRBV29-1 and TRBJ1-3, is as follows: SAVISQKPSRDICQRGTSLTIQCQVDSQVTMMFWYRQQPGQSLTLIATANQGSEATYESGFVIDKFPISRPNLTFSTLTVSNMSPEDSSIYLCSVQDRANTIYFGEGSWLTVV.

The rearrangement joins TRBV28 to TRBJ1-2, with a weak D call TRBD1 (6 bases). The CDR3 extends over 12 amino acids. Trimming left V 7 bases short and J 8 bases short, with 14 bases between. Germline V gives CDR1 MDHEN, CDR2 SYDVKM. DNA for the CDR3: TGTGCCAGCACCCAGGGGATTTGGGGCTACACCTTC. Its translation is CASTQGIWGYTF.

This chain joins TRBV7-9 and TRBJ2-2, with 7 bases lining up with TRBD2. Germline values: CDR1 SEHNR, CDR2 FQNEAQ (reference sequence). The CDR3 is made up of 17 amino acids. Losses at the gene ends were 5 bases for V and 0 bases for J; bases not matched to a gene: 9. DNA of the CDR3: TGTGCCAGCAGCCACCGGGGCGGGACTACGAACACCGGGGAGCTGTTTTTT. It translates to CASSHRGGTTNTGELFF.

V and J are TRBV6-5 and TRBJ1-3; D might be TRBD1 (6 bases). Germline V gene lookup returns CDR1 MNHEY and CDR2 SVGAGI. The CDR3 has 14 residues. V lost 6 bases and J lost 4, with 13 bases in between. In DNA, the CDR3 is TGTGCCAGCAGACACAGGGTTTCGGGAAACACCATATATTTT. Its translation: CASRHRVSGNTIYF.

V is TRBV9 and J is TRBJ1-2; 8 nucleotides align to TRBD1. With V trimmed by 0 bases and J by 4 bases, 5 bases remained unmatched. CDR1 is SGDLS, CDR2 YYNGEE, per germline. This CDR3 comprises 15 residues. The CDR3 sequence: CASSVAGTGGYGYTF. The CDR3 DNA reads as TGTGCCAGCAGCGTAGCTGGGACAGGAGGCTATGGCTACACCTTC.

The V and J genes are TRBV5-6 and TRBJ2-7; 9 bases are a match to TRBD1. The CDR3 is 18 amino acids. CDR1 is SGHDT and CDR2 is YYEEEE in the germline V gene. The J segment lost 0 bases and the V segment lost 0 bases, leaving 10 bases of the junction unmatched. CDR3 sequence reads: CASSLGGQGMLDSYEQYF. Here the CDR3 DNA reads TGTGCCAGCAGCTTGGGGGGACAGGGAATGTTGGACTCCTACGAGCAGTACTTC. Complete variable domain (other parts from reference TRBV5-6 and TRBJ2-7): DAGVTQSPTHLIKTRGQQVTLRCSPKSGHDTVSWYQQALGQGPQFIFQYYEEEERQRGNFPDRFSGHQFPNYSSELNVNALLLGDSALYLCASSLGGQGMLDSYEQYFGPGTRLTVT.

The V and J genes are TRBV7-6 and TRBJ1-2, with 7 nucleotides matching TRBD1. This CDR3 region has 20 residues. After removal of 0 bases from V and 3 bases from J, the junction contained 19 bases not matched to a gene. Per germline, CDR1 SGHVS and CDR2 FNYEAQ. In DNA, the CDR3 is TGTGCCAGCAGCTTAGCGGGGGGGACAGACGAAAGGAGCATGGACTATGGCTACACCTTC. Translated: CASSLAGGTDERSMDYGYTF.

V gene TRBV28 combines with J gene TRBJ2-3; D is unresolved. Deletions cut 10 bases from V and 6 bases from J, with 11 bases between. CDR3 length: 11 amino acids. CDR1 and CDR2 (germline): MDHEN, SYDVKM. The CDR3 DNA reads as TGTGCCACCTCTCGGAAGGATACGCAGTATTTT. Amino acid sequence: CATSRKDTQYF.

Written as DNA, the CDR3 is TGTGCCACCAGCAGAGATTTTATGAGGGGGCCAGCTAATGAAAAACTGTTTTTT. It codes for CATSRDFMRGPANEKLFF. The chain uses TRBV15 and TRBJ1-4; TRBD1 matches at 7 bases. The germline gives CDR1 LNHNV, CDR2 YYDKDF (reference sequence). The CDR3 runs to 18 residues. After removal of 0 bases from V and 3 bases from J, the junction contained 10 bases not matched to a gene. The full variable domain, completed using reference TRBV15 and TRBJ1-4, is DAMVIQNPRYQVTQFGKPVTLSCSQTLNHNVMYWYQQKSSQAPKLLFHYYDKDFNNEADTPDNFQSRRPNTSFCFLDIRSPGLGDTAMYLCATSRDFMRGPANEKLFFGSGTQLSVL.

The V gene is TRBV27, the J gene TRBJ2-3; 7 nucleotides agree with TRBD1. Germline CDR1 reads MNHEY; CDR2 reads SMNVEV (reference sequence). The CDR3 totals 17 residues. Trimming took 5 bases from V and 6 from J; bases not matched to a gene: 17. The CDR3 DNA reads as TGTGCCAGCAGTCCTACCGGGACAGAGACCAATCTGGATACGCAGTATTTT. Its translation: CASSPTGTETNLDTQYF.

The gene calls are TRBV10-1 and TRBJ2-1; D not certain. The V end was cut by 8 bases, the J end by 5 bases, with 16 bases between. CDR1 is WNHNN, CDR2 SYGVQD, per germline (reference sequence). The CDR3 runs to 14 residues. CDR3 coding DNA: TGCGCCAGCCCCTACAGTACCCTTAACAATGAGCAGTTCTTC. It specifies CASPYSTLNNEQFF.

Regarding this clone: This same CDR3 is encoded by further DNA sequences in the sample. The chain combines TRBV9 with TRBJ2-7, with D perhaps assigned TRBD1 or TRBD2 (5 bases each). Trimming left V 0 bases short and J 3 bases short, with 10 bases between. The germline gives CDR1 SGDLS, CDR2 YYNGEE. CDR3 length: 14 residues. The CDR3 spells CASSVGDQNYEQYF. DNA of the CDR3: TGTGCCAGCAGCGTAGGGGACCAAAACTACGAGCAGTACTTC. Using reference TRBV9 and TRBJ2-7 for the parts outside the CDR3, the full variable domain is DSGVTQTPKHLITATGQRVTLRCSPRSGDLSVYWYQQSLDQGLQFLIQYYNGEERAKGNILERFSAQQFPDLHSELNLSSLELGDSALYFCASSVGDQNYEQYFGPGTRLTVT.

As for this clone: Other DNA sequences in this specimen translate into the identical CDR3. The rearrangement uses TRBV7-2 and TRBJ1-2; D gene ambiguous. With 6 bases removed from V and 3 bases from J, the gap between germline ends came to 20 bases. In germline, CDR1 is SGHTA, CDR2 FQGNSA. The length of the CDR3 is 16 residues. The CDR3 DNA reads TGTGCCAGCAGTTTCCTCGGGGAGGGAAGAGACTATGGCTACACCTTC. Amino acids: CASSFLGEGRDYGYTF.

This sequence joins TRBV4-2 and TRBJ1-1; possible D gene TRBD1, 6 bases. CDR3 length: 15 amino acids. V dropped 4 bases and J dropped 5 bases, with 17 bases sitting between them. Germline V lookup: CDR1 LGHNA, CDR2 YNFKEQ. CDR3 in amino acids: CASSLGEGEVTEAFF. CDR3 in DNA: TGTGCCAGCAGCCTCGGCGAGGGGGAGGTAACTGAAGCTTTCTTT.

The rearrangement joins TRBV6-1 to TRBJ2-3, with D possibly being TRBD2 (6 bases). V shed 4 bases and J shed 7 bases, with 12 bases lying between them. The CDR3 is 13 amino acids. CDR1 MNHNS and CDR2 SASEGT come from the germline V gene. The CDR3 sequence is CASSALAQNTQYF. Here the CDR3 DNA reads TGTGCCAGCAGTGCTCTAGCGCAAAATACGCAGTATTTT.

The CDR3: CASSLVATSGRTQYF. CDR3 in DNA: TGTGCCAGCAGCTTAGTTGCGACTAGCGGGAGGACCCAGTACTTC. The chain employs TRBV7-9 and TRBJ2-5, with TRBD2 matching over 12 bases. CDR3 length: 15 residues. J gave up 7 bases and V 1 base, and 4 bases lay outside the gene matches. The germline gives CDR1 SEHNR, CDR2 FQNEAQ (reference sequence).

The chain is built from TRBV5-1 and TRBJ2-1; 7 positions match TRBD1. The CDR3 loop spans 17 amino acids. Per the germline V gene, CDR1 is SGHRS and CDR2 is YFSETQ. Trimming at V came to 4 bases and at J to 3 bases, leaving 13 bases not matched to a gene. CDR3 nucleotide sequence: TGCGCCAGCAGCCACTTCCGGGACAGAAGTTACTACAATGAGCAGTTCTTC. Translated, it gives CASSHFRDRSYYNEQFF. The whole variable domain, filled in from reference TRBV5-1 and TRBJ2-1, reads KAGVTQTPRYLIKTRGQQVTLSCSPISGHRSVSWYQQTPGQGLQFLFEYFSETQRNKGNFPGRFSGRQFSNSRSEMNVSTLELGDSALYLCASSHFRDRSYYNEQFFGPGTRLTVL.

This clone was detected only a few times. The chain recombines TRBV30 with TRBJ1-1; D is unresolved. The CDR3 totals 15 residues. Between the trimmed V and J ends, which lost 3 bases and 0 bases, there was a span of 14 bases. Germline values: CDR1 GTSNPN, CDR2 SVGIG (reference sequence). The CDR3 loop is CAWSDATIMNTEAFF. CDR3 nucleotide sequence: TGTGCCTGGAGCGACGCCACAATAATGAACACTGAAGCTTTCTTT.